Each of the 2 T cell receptor beta chains below was sequenced from the same sample in a study of CD8 T cells in ankylosing spondylitis. TCRdb reanalysed the 5' RACE reads using MiXCR and keeps one entry per CDR3 protein. The sample contains roughly 240,000 distinct CDR3 sequences, under 8.5% of which appear only once. The sample comprised blood, either unsorted or a sorted T cell fraction (not recorded which). The receptors were sampled from a female donor with ankylosing spondylitis or in good health (not recorded which).

The sample holds many counts of this clonotype. The chain recombines TRBV20-1 with TRBJ2-3, with TRBD2 matching 10 bases. This CDR3 region has 16 residues. The junction had 10 bases not matched to a gene; V was cut back by 6 bases and J by 1 base. Germline V gene sequence: CDR1 DFQATT, CDR2 SNEGSKA (reference sequence). DNA for the CDR3: TGCAGTGCGACCGTTACCGGGACTAGCGGCACAGATACGCAGTATTTT. It is translated as CSATVTGTSGTDTQYF.

This clonotype was observed at least ten times. The chain uses TRBV12-3 or TRBV12-4 and TRBJ2-4; 12 bases fit TRBD1. This CDR3 has 16 residues. J lost 6 bases, V lost 5 bases, and 8 bases had no gene match. The CDR3 DNA follows: TGTGCCAGCAGTGCCCCGGGACAGGGGGCAGGAAACATTCAGTACTTC. This encodes CASSAPGQGAGNIQYF.